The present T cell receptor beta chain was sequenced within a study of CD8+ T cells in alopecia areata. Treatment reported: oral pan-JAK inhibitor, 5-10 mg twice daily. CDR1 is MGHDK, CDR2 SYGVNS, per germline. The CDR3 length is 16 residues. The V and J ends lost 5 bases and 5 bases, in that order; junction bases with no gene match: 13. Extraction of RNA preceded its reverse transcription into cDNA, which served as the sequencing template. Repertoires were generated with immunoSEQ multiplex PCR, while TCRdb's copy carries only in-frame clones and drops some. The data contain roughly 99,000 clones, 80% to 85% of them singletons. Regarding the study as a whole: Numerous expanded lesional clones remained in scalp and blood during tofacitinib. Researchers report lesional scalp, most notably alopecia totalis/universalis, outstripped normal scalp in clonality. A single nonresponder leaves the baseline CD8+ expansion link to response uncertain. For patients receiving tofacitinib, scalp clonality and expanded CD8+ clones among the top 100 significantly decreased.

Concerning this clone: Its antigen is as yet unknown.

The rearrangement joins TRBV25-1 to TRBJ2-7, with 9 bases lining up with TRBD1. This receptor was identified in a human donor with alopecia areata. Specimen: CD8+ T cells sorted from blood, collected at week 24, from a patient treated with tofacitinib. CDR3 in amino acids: CASSRRRQGGFDEQYF. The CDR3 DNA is TGTGCCAGCAGTCGGAGGAGACAGGGGGGCTTCGACGAGCAGTACTTC.